This T cell receptor (beta chain) derives from a study of blood T cell repertoires in COVID-19. In the study's own analysis: By means of reference gene primer amplification, nucleated cell counts were estimated. Profiled with immunoSEQ multiplex PCR; TCRdb holds only in-frame clones, not every one. V, J and clone size reflect that table, while D and trimming were determined from the DNA. The data contain roughly 120,000 clones, approximately 81% of them singletons. Trimming took 11 bases from V and 1 from J; bases not matched to a gene: 7. CDR1 is SGHTA, CDR2 FQGNSA, per germline. The CDR3 is 14 amino acids.

The chain recombines TRBV7-2 with TRBJ2-5; 10 nucleotides line up with TRBD2. The clonotype was recovered from a man aged 55 to 69 with acute or convalescent COVID-19. The sample consisted of peripheral blood. The CDR3, as DNA: TGTGCCTCACGACTAGCGGGTCTCCAAGAGACCCAGTACTTC. Translating it yields CASRLAGLQETQYF.